Here is one T cell receptor (beta chain) with its context. This clonotype has at least ten counts. The antigen it binds to is not known. Base-call qualities are not available, and no considerably larger clone is one nucleotide away. The sample belongs to a study of T cell repertoires in cytomegalovirus infection (dated by TCRdb to about 2019). At the level of the whole study: Because public TCR beta signatures pointed to carriage of CMV infection together with the matching HLA type, the HLA type of each donor mattered for the analysis.

The CDR3 runs 15 residues from the cysteine to the phenylalanine. Just the 45-base CDR3 DNA is kept, in frame starting at base 1. As encoded in the germline V gene, CDR1 is MDHEN while CDR2 is SYDVKM. Germline trimming amounts to 3 bases on V and 7 bases on J, with 10 as the count of junction bases outside the gene matches. The paper as a whole reports these results and caveats: In both this cohort and an independent cohort of some 370 donors, the cumulative frequency of public TCR beta family members distinguished carriers of CMV infection plus the relevant HLA type. The ex vivo response was dominated by HLA-C-restricted CMV-specific TCR beta clonotypes, and the single most frequent clonotype in two of eight donors was supplied by these HLA-C-restricted clonotypes.

Sequencer: Illumina HiSeq 1500. Starting from the raw public reads, TCRdb applied fastp trimming at Q25, assembled clones with MiXCR and retained in-frame beta chains. Every CDR3 protein is listed once, alongside the most common genes and DNA of its rows. This sample gives some 100,000 distinct CDR3 sequences in total; about a quarter of them show up just once. In total, the top ten clones hold about 39% of the sample. Sequencing input: CD8+ T cells from PBMCs. This sequence uses TRBV28 and TRBJ1-1, with 8 bases matching TRBD1. The TCR originated in a human donor in good health (CMV status not recorded). Some clones in this sample may be carry-over from other donors' samples. Here the CDR3 is given as CASSFPRTGTHEAFF. The nucleotide sequence is given as TGTGCCAGCAGTTTCCCCCGGACAGGGACACATGAAGCTTTCTTT.